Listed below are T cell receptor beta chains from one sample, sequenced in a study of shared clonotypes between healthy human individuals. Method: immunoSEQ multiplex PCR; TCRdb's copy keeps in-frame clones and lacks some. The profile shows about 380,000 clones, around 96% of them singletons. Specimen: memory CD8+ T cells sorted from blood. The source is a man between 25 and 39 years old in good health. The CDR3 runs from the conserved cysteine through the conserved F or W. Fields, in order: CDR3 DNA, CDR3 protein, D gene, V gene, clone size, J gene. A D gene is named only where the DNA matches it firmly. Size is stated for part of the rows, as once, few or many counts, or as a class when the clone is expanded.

CDR3 DNA: TGCGCCAGCAGCCCACCTCCGAGACTGGGTTACAATGAGCAGTTCTTC
CDR3 protein: CASSPPPRLGYNEQFF
D gene: NA
V gene: TRBV5-1
clone size: NA
J gene: TRBJ2-1

CDR3 DNA: TGCGCCAGCAGCTTACCAGTGGGTGAGCAGTTCTTC
CDR3 protein: CASSLPVGEQFF
D gene: NA
V gene: TRBV5-1
clone size: NA
J gene: TRBJ2-1

CDR3 DNA: TGTGCCAGCAGTTTTGGGGTACAGGGCAACATTCAGTACTTC
CDR3 protein: CASSFGVQGNIQYF
D gene: NA
V gene: TRBV27
clone size: NA
J gene: TRBJ2-4

CDR3 DNA: TGTGCCAGCAGTGAATCGGGGAACACGGAAAAACTGTTTTTT
CDR3 protein: CASSESGNTEKLFF
D gene: NA
V gene: TRBV6-1
clone size: NA
J gene: TRBJ1-4

CDR3 DNA: TGTGCCAGCAGTGGTCCTAGCGGAAGGCCCCGGGATGAGTTCTTC
CDR3 protein: CASSGPSGRPRDEFF
D gene: TRBD2
V gene: TRBV2
clone size: NA
J gene: TRBJ2-1

CDR3 DNA: TGCAGCGTTGAAGGCTACGGGAGCCTCACAGATACGCAGTATTTT
CDR3 protein: CSVEGYGSLTDTQYF
D gene: NA
V gene: TRBV29-1
clone size: NA
J gene: TRBJ2-3

CDR3 DNA: TGTGCCAGCAGGGGGACTAGCGGCAATGAGCAGTTCTTC
CDR3 protein: CASRGTSGNEQFF
D gene: TRBD2
V gene: TRBV6-1
clone size: NA
J gene: TRBJ2-1

CDR3 DNA: TGTGCCAGCTCAGGCGACAGTGGGAATCAGCCCCAGCATTTT
CDR3 protein: CASSGDSGNQPQHF
D gene: NA
V gene: TRBV18
clone size: NA
J gene: TRBJ1-5

CDR3 DNA: TGTGCCAGCCCTAGACCCGGACAGGGCGGAGAGACCCAGTACTTC
CDR3 protein: CASPRPGQGGETQYF
D gene: TRBD1
V gene: TRBV25-1
clone size: once
J gene: TRBJ2-5

CDR3 DNA: TGTGCCAGCAGCCTGGACACATCGGAAGAGACCCAGTACTTC
CDR3 protein: CASSLDTSEETQYF
D gene: NA
V gene: TRBV5-4
clone size: NA
J gene: TRBJ2-5

CDR3 DNA: TGTGCCAGCAGTTCGGACCCCCGACTAGCGGGAGTTGTAGATACGCAGTATTTT
CDR3 protein: CASSSDPRLAGVVDTQYF
D gene: TRBD2
V gene: TRBV27
clone size: NA
J gene: TRBJ2-3

CDR3 DNA: TGTGCCAGCAGTTTACTGCTCTTAGGAAACACCATATATTTT
CDR3 protein: CASSLLLLGNTIYF
D gene: NA
V gene: TRBV28
clone size: NA
J gene: TRBJ1-3